This is a list of T cell receptor beta chains from one sample in a study of metastatic and nonmetastatic thyroid tumors. TCRdb reanalyzed the PCR reads with MiXCR. The sample records 22,000 or so clones, roughly 23% being singletons. Sequenced sample: blood. These receptors all stem from a male donor with papillary thyroid cancer or a benign thyroid nodule (not recorded which). Some clones in this sample may be carry-over from other donors' samples. CDR3s leave out the opening cysteine and the closing phenylalanine or tryptophan.

V gene: TRBV6-5; J gene: TRBJ2-3; CDR3 protein: ASSYTPEGGDTQY
V gene: TRBV11-3; J gene: TRBJ2-3; CDR3 protein: ASSLGGDTDTQY
V gene: TRBV7-9; J gene: TRBJ2-1; CDR3 protein: ASSSAYNEQF
V gene: TRBV20-1; J gene: TRBJ1-5; CDR3 protein: SAPTGYSNQPQH
V gene: TRBV2; J gene: TRBJ1-6; CDR3 protein: ASSVRGSNSPLH
V gene: TRBV28; J gene: TRBJ1-3; CDR3 protein: ASSLNRNTIY
V gene: TRBV11-2; J gene: TRBJ2-7; CDR3 protein: ASSLFGGGEQY
V gene: TRBV19; J gene: TRBJ1-2; CDR3 protein: ASSPGQSPSYGYT
V gene: TRBV7-6; J gene: TRBJ2-5; CDR3 protein: ASSPFGGETQY
V gene: TRBV11-2; J gene: TRBJ2-5; CDR3 protein: ASSPARGSREETQY
V gene: TRBV11-2; J gene: TRBJ2-2; CDR3 protein: ASSTISRVNTGELF
V gene: TRBV18; J gene: TRBJ1-2; CDR3 protein: ASSPGLWQDNNYGYT
V gene: TRBV2; J gene: TRBJ2-1; CDR3 protein: ASSPVRVAGAGNEQF
V gene: TRBV5-1; J gene: TRBJ1-5; CDR3 protein: ASSLIPGDNQPQH
V gene: TRBV25-1; J gene: TRBJ2-7; CDR3 protein: ASSEDRFFTYEQY
V gene: TRBV6-1; J gene: TRBJ2-5; CDR3 protein: ASSVGLAGSETQY
V gene: TRBV2; J gene: TRBJ1-5; CDR3 protein: ASRQENSNQPQH
V gene: TRBV18; J gene: TRBJ1-2; CDR3 protein: ASSLRTGGSVNT
V gene: TRBV2; J gene: TRBJ1-2; CDR3 protein: ASSDRTRYGYT
V gene: TRBV11-2; J gene: TRBJ2-2; CDR3 protein: ASSRRLAGNTGELF
V gene: TRBV11-2; J gene: TRBJ2-1; CDR3 protein: ASSPRLQSSYNEQF
V gene: TRBV7-6; J gene: TRBJ2-1; CDR3 protein: ASSLPGQGADEQF
V gene: TRBV19; J gene: TRBJ2-2; CDR3 protein: ASKLAGEAGELF
V gene: TRBV24-1; J gene: TRBJ2-5; CDR3 protein: ATSDRTSGSKETQY
V gene: TRBV7-3; J gene: TRBJ2-3; CDR3 protein: ASSLDRTDTQY
V gene: TRBV10-1; J gene: TRBJ2-5; CDR3 protein: ASSELASGETQY
V gene: TRBV6-1; J gene: TRBJ2-7; CDR3 protein: ASIRREGYEQY
V gene: TRBV5-1; J gene: TRBJ2-1; CDR3 protein: ASSLTTGSSYNEQF
V gene: TRBV5-6; J gene: TRBJ2-5; CDR3 protein: ASSPSGSQQETQY
V gene: TRBV18; J gene: TRBJ1-4; CDR3 protein: ASSPRTGKFGTNEKLF
V gene: TRBV18; J gene: TRBJ2-2; CDR3 protein: ASSPQSGNTGELF
V gene: TRBV7-2; J gene: TRBJ2-3; CDR3 protein: ASSSGLAVTDTQY
V gene: TRBV30; J gene: TRBJ2-5; CDR3 protein: AWSQGYGQETQY
V gene: TRBV7-9; J gene: TRBJ2-2; CDR3 protein: VKGKARTGELF
V gene: TRBV6-2/TRBV6-3; J gene: TRBJ1-1; CDR3 protein: ASLPRGANTEAF
V gene: TRBV15; J gene: TRBJ1-6; CDR3 protein: ATSSRLPGDSPLH
V gene: TRBV28; J gene: TRBJ1-1; CDR3 protein: ASRGNRKNTEAF
V gene: TRBV7-3; J gene: TRBJ2-3; CDR3 protein: ASSLYGSGTGDTQY
V gene: TRBV5-1; J gene: TRBJ2-1; CDR3 protein: ASSSQGAGSSYNEQF
V gene: TRBV6-1; J gene: TRBJ1-5; CDR3 protein: ASSNRQGGNQPQH
V gene: TRBV5-1; J gene: TRBJ1-6; CDR3 protein: ASSLDPNSPLH
V gene: TRBV4-2; J gene: TRBJ2-1; CDR3 protein: ASSPQRTSGKYNEQF
V gene: TRBV2; J gene: TRBJ1-1; CDR3 protein: ASGFDRNTEAF
V gene: TRBV28; J gene: TRBJ1-4; CDR3 protein: ASSPAGGNEKLF
V gene: TRBV19; J gene: TRBJ2-3; CDR3 protein: ASKPSGVLDTQY
V gene: TRBV28; J gene: TRBJ2-7; CDR3 protein: ASTTGTVLHEQY
V gene: TRBV25-1; J gene: TRBJ2-2; CDR3 protein: ASSPIEANTGELF
V gene: TRBV5-1; J gene: TRBJ2-3; CDR3 protein: ASSAGLGFGDTQY
V gene: TRBV20-1; J gene: TRBJ2-1; CDR3 protein: SASLLASYNDQF
V gene: TRBV20-1; J gene: TRBJ2-7; CDR3 protein: SAGKGLAAYEQY
V gene: TRBV15; J gene: TRBJ2-3; CDR3 protein: ATSSTKDTHY
V gene: TRBV6-5; J gene: TRBJ2-5; CDR3 protein: ASSYQQPNQITQY
V gene: TRBV20-1; J gene: TRBJ1-5; CDR3 protein: SARGASFLNQPQH
V gene: TRBV7-8; J gene: TRBJ1-3; CDR3 protein: ASSLGRAGINTIY
V gene: TRBV30; J gene: TRBJ1-5; CDR3 protein: AWSGRRDQPQH
V gene: TRBV28; J gene: TRBJ1-2; CDR3 protein: ASTPEPGRYT
V gene: TRBV27; J gene: TRBJ2-6; CDR3 protein: ASSGQGRSGANVLT
V gene: TRBV11-2; J gene: TRBJ2-5; CDR3 protein: ASSLDRQGGRTQY
V gene: TRBV20-1; J gene: TRBJ2-1; CDR3 protein: SASLPSYNEQF
V gene: TRBV28; J gene: TRBJ2-1; CDR3 protein: ASSRTANNEQF